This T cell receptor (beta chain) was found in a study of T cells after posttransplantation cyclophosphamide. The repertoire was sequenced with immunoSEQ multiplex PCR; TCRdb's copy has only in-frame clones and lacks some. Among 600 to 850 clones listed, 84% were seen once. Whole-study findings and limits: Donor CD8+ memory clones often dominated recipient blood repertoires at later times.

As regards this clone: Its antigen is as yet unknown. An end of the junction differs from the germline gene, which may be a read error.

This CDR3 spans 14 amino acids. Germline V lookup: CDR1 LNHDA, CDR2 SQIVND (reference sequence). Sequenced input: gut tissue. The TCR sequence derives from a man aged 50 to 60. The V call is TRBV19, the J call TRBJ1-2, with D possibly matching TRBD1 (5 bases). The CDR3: CASNIEDSHYGYTF. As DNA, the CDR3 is TGTGCCAGTAATATAGAAGACAGTCACTATGGCTACACCTTC.